This TCR beta chain was profiled in a study of T and B cells in COVID-19 patients. Study-wide background: COVID-19 patients gave peripheral blood either during active infection or after recovery. About 90% of the roughly 20 active-infection patients had comorbidities associated with unfavorable COVID-19 outcome.

Multiplex PCR with BIOMED2 TRB-A/B primer pools amplified TRB rearrangements. TCRdb fed the multiplex PCR reads into MiXCR, producing one record per CDR3 protein. This sample has tens of thousands of distinct CDR3 sequences, with 29% found just once. This clonotype was recorded many times. What it binds is not known. Each TRB amplification used roughly 220-550 ng of genomic DNA from blood. Germline CDR1 is LNHDA and CDR2 is SQIVND (reference sequence). The CDR3 is 14 residues long. Trimming cost V 5 bases and J 8 bases; bases outside gene matches: 7. Whole-study results and caveats: Patients with COVID-19 reportedly showed strongly skewed T cell receptor beta variable and joining gene usage. There were 2,000 to 3,000 TCR clusters exclusive to the recovered cohort, 31 with low generation probability.

The genes are TRBV19 and TRBJ2-1, with TRBD2 identical over 9 bases. The sequenced material came from blood. This clonotype originated in a human donor who had recovered from COVID-19. CDR3 sequence: CASSPGLAAHEQFF. CDR3 DNA: TGTGCCAGTAGTCCGGGACTAGCAGCCCATGAGCAGTTCTTC.